These 13 T cell receptor beta chains originate from one sample sequenced in a study of blood T cell repertoires in COVID-19 (TCRdb year 2020). The library was obtained by the immunoSEQ multiplex PCR assay. TCRdb provides this immuneACCESS table in a form limited to in-frame rearrangements. Some clones are lacking; in checked studies, under half of them reflect an unresolved V gene, and why the rest are absent is not known. This sample gives a few hundred thousand clones in total; roughly nine tenths of them show up just once. Around 1% of the sample lies in the top ten. Source material: PBMCs or T cells enriched from blood (not recorded which). These TCRs come from a man younger than 35 who had recovered from COVID-19.

The CDR3 is CSVEGGGTEAFF. The CDR3 nucleotides are TGCAGCGTTGAGGGGGGTGGGACTGAAGCTTTCTTT. This chain uses TRBV29-1 with TRBJ1-1; D is perhaps TRBD1 (5 bases). From germline, CDR1 is SQVTM and CDR2 ANQGSEA. Trimming cost V 3 bases and J 5 bases, with 10 bases left between them. This CDR3 contains 12 residues.

For the CDR3, the DNA is TGTGCCAGCAGCCCTTTAGGTAGGGGCACTGAAGCTTTCTTT. Its protein product is CASSPLGRGTEAFF. This sequence joins TRBV3-1 (or the pseudogene TRBV3-2) and TRBJ1-1; D is possibly TRBD1 (5 bases). The CDR3 extends over 14 amino acids. CDR1 is LGHDT and CDR2 is YNNKEL in the germline V gene (reference sequence). V lost 4 bases to trimming and J lost 4 bases, with 13 bases between them.

In its sample, this clone was seen a few times. The chain employs TRBV10-3 and TRBJ1-2, with 9 bases that match TRBD1. The CDR3 is made up of 17 amino acids. Germline V gene lookup returns CDR1 ENHRY and CDR2 SYGVKD. V shed 8 bases, J shed 1 base, and the junction held 14 bases outside the gene matches. The CDR3 DNA follows: TGTGCCATCCAAACAACCTTCAGGACAGGGGTTAACTATGGCTACACCTTC. It is translated as CAIQTTFRTGVNYGYTF.

The rearrangement uses TRBV7-6 and TRBJ1-2, with 9 bases aligning to TRBD1. Germline-derived CDR1 and CDR2 are SGHVS and FNYEAQ. The CDR3 consists of 15 residues. Trimming removed 1 base from V and 4 bases from J; junction bases left unmatched: 4. The CDR3 sequence is CASSLVGTGLYGYTF. The CDR3 nucleotides are TGTGCCAGCAGCTTAGTTGGGACAGGGCTCTATGGCTACACCTTC.

The chain links TRBV7-2 to TRBJ1-4; D not certain. The ends were cut back, 0 bases at V and 7 bases at J, with 12 bases in the middle. This CDR3 is built from 15 residues. CDR1 is SGHTA, CDR2 FQGNSA, per germline. As DNA, the CDR3 is TGTGCCAGCAGCTTAGCGGCCACAAACGCTGAAAAACTGTTTTTT. This gives the protein CASSLAATNAEKLFF.

The table lists this clone with a few counts. This sequence joins TRBV10-2 and TRBJ2-2; 9 nucleotides align to TRBD1. The CDR3 sequence is 14 residues long. V dropped 8 bases and J dropped 6; count of bases not matched to a gene: 7. Germline loops: CDR1 WSHSY, CDR2 SAAADI. CDR3 in DNA: TGCGCCAGCGGCGGGGACAGGGAGCCCGGGGAGCTGTTTTTT. Protein sequence: CASGGDREPGELFF.

This chain links TRBV12-3 or TRBV12-4 with TRBJ2-7; no firm D call. With 3 bases removed from V and 3 bases from J, the gap between germline ends came to 9 bases. The CDR3 sequence is 13 residues long. CDR3 sequence: CASSFSQDYEQYF. Here the CDR3 DNA reads TGTGCCAGCAGTTTCAGCCAGGACTACGAGCAGTACTTC.

V usage is TRBV7-7 and J usage is TRBJ2-7, with a possible D match to TRBD2 (6 bases). Germline CDR1 and CDR2: SSHAT and FNYEAQ (reference sequence). CDR3 length: 15 amino acids. The V end was cut by 0 bases, the J end by 1 base, with 10 bases between. The CDR3 bases are TGTGCCAGCAGCTTAGCGGCGGGAAGTTCCTACGAGCAGTACTTC. This codes for CASSLAAGSSYEQYF.

Concerning this clone itself: Different DNA sequences within this sample yield the same CDR3. V is TRBV2 and J is TRBJ2-5; D call uncertain. Germline V gene data show CDR1 as SNHLY and CDR2 as FYNNEI. The V end was cut by 8 bases, the J end by 2 bases, with 12 bases between. The CDR3 is 13 amino acids. The CDR3 coding sequence is TGTGCCAGCGGTCGCGGCCTTCAAGAGACCCAGTACTTC. Its translation: CASGRGLQETQYF.

A single count supports this clone. The chain links TRBV5-4 to TRBJ1-1, with D tentatively TRBD1 (5 bases). The germline V and J ends were trimmed by 1 base and 7 bases, with 11 bases remaining between them. This CDR3 is 13 amino acids long. Germline CDR1 SGHNT, CDR2 YYREEE (reference sequence). The CDR3 sequence is CASSLWQGLEAFF. CDR3 bases: TGTGCCAGCAGCTTGTGGCAGGGTCTTGAAGCTTTCTTT.

The V gene is TRBV24-1, the J gene TRBJ2-1; D not certain. The V and J ends lost 3 bases and 0 bases respectively, with 8 bases between them. Germline CDR1 KGHDR, CDR2 SFDVKD. The CDR3 is 15 residues long. The CDR3 here is CATSDPGSSYNEQFF. For the CDR3, the DNA is TGTGCCACCAGTGATCCGGGTAGCTCCTACAATGAGCAGTTCTTC.

The chain couples TRBV5-1 to TRBJ1-2, with 9 bases lining up with TRBD1. This CDR3 region has 13 residues. CDR1 SGHRS and CDR2 YFSETQ come from the germline V gene. The ends lost 0 bases at V and 8 bases at J; junction bases unmatched: 2. The CDR3 spells CASSLGTGVGYTF. CDR3 DNA sequence: TGCGCCAGCAGCTTGGGGACAGGGGTAGGCTACACCTTC.

The chain carries TRBV6-5 and TRBJ2-7; tentatively, D is TRBD1 (6 bases). Trimming stripped 6 bases from V and 2 bases from J, with 17 bases between. Looked up from germline, CDR1 is MNHEY and CDR2 is SVGAGI. The CDR3 sequence is 15 residues long. The CDR3 spells CASSPGTFSTYEQYF. CDR3 nucleotide sequence: TGTGCCAGCAGCCCCGGGACATTCAGTACCTACGAGCAGTACTTC.